These T cell receptor beta chains were read from a single sample in a study of CD39 and CD103 CD8 tumor-infiltrating T cells. The data were produced by immunoSEQ multiplex PCR, yet TCRdb's version contains in-frame clones alone and is incomplete. In the table there are thousands of clones, about three fifths of which are singletons. The material sequenced was CD8+ T cells sorted from blood. These receptor sequences come from a human donor with head and neck squamous cell carcinoma. The CDR3 runs from the conserved cysteine through the conserved F or W. A D gene is named only where the DNA matches it firmly. A row's size may be missing; if present it is once, few, many or a size class.

V: TRBV30; J: TRBJ2-1; size: once; D: TRBD1; CDR3: CASTLWGTGTYNEQFF; DNA: TGTGCCTCCACTCTCTGGGGGACAGGGACCTACAATGAGCAGTTCTTC
V: TRBV4-3; J: TRBJ2-1; size: -; D: -; CDR3: CASSQDSLGRTNEQFF; DNA: TGCGCCAGCAGCCAAGACAGTTTGGGGCGAACCAATGAGCAGTTCTTC
V: TRBV6-4; J: TRBJ2-3; size: -; D: TRBD2; CDR3: CASSISSGGADTQYF; DNA: TGTGCCAGCAGTATCTCTAGCGGGGGGGCAGATACGCAGTATTTT
V: TRBV6-5; J: TRBJ2-7; size: -; D: TRBD2; CDR3: CASSSAGGSYEQYF; DNA: TGTGCCAGCAGTTCGGCGGGAGGTTCCTACGAGCAGTACTTC
V: TRBV19; J: TRBJ2-1; size: -; D: TRBD2; CDR3: CASSGGLAEPEQFF; DNA: TGTGCCAGTAGTGGGGGACTAGCGGAGCCAGAGCAGTTCTTC
V: TRBV15; J: TRBJ1-2; size: -; D: TRBD1; CDR3: CATSRDKGDRSLYGYTF; DNA: TGTGCCACCAGCAGAGATAAGGGGGACAGGAGTCTCTATGGCTACACCTTC
V: TRBV27; J: TRBJ2-7; size: -; D: -; CDR3: CASSLLQGGYEQYF; DNA: TGTGCCAGCAGTTTACTCCAGGGGGGTTACGAGCAGTACTTC
V: TRBV6-5; J: TRBJ2-1; size: -; D: -; CDR3: CASSYNLYRDYNEQFF; DNA: TGTGCCAGCAGTTACAATCTCTACCGTGACTACAATGAGCAGTTCTTC
V: TRBV7-9; J: TRBJ1-5; size: -; D: -; CDR3: CASSSISSGFQPQHF; DNA: TGTGCCAGCAGCTCTATTTCATCAGGGTTCCAGCCCCAGCATTTT
V: TRBV4-3; J: TRBJ2-5; size: -; D: -; CDR3: CASSRFPQETQYF; DNA: TGCGCCAGCAGCCGGTTTCCACAAGAGACCCAGTACTTC
V: TRBV4-3; J: TRBJ2-1; size: -; D: TRBD1; CDR3: CASSESKLGTAYNEQFF; DNA: TGCGCCAGCAGCGAAAGTAAACTAGGGACAGCCTACAATGAGCAGTTCTTC
V: TRBV19; J: TRBJ2-3; size: -; D: -; CDR3: CASTRDPEGRTDTQYF; DNA: TGTGCCAGTACCCGGGACCCTGAGGGTCGAACGGATACGCAGTATTTT
V: TRBV13; J: TRBJ2-5; size: -; D: -; CDR3: CASSLAGRQETQYF; DNA: TGTGCCAGCAGCTTAGCGGGACGCCAAGAGACCCAGTACTTC
V: TRBV2; J: TRBJ2-5; size: once; D: -; CDR3: CASRSHGGYARQETQYF; DNA: TGTGCCAGCAGATCTCACGGCGGGTATGCGAGGCAAGAGACCCAGTACTTC
V: TRBV15; J: TRBJ2-3; size: -; D: -; CDR3: CATRGGLSGMDTQYF; DNA: TGTGCCACCCGTGGTGGTTTAAGTGGTATGGATACGCAGTATTTT
V: TRBV7-6; J: TRBJ1-6; size: -; D: -; CDR3: CASSEGYSSPLHF; DNA: TGTGCCAGCAGCGAGGGGTATTCGTCACCCCTCCACTTT
V: TRBV21-1; J: TRBJ1-5; size: few; D: -; CDR3: CASRGTGQGYEDQPQHF; DNA: TGTGCCAGCAGGGGGACGGGACAGGGATATGAGGATCAGCCCCAGCATTTT
V: TRBV4-1; J: TRBJ2-7; size: -; D: TRBD1; CDR3: CASSQYLQGADYEQYF; DNA: TGCGCCAGCAGCCAGTACCTCCAGGGGGCAGACTACGAGCAGTACTTC
V: TRBV28; J: TRBJ2-6; size: -; D: -; CDR3: CASSTGSPYSGANVLTF; DNA: TGTGCCAGCAGTACCGGGTCCCCTTACTCTGGGGCCAACGTCCTGACTTTC
V: TRBV6-5; J: TRBJ1-2; size: -; D: -; CDR3: CASSYSQGNGYTF; DNA: TGTGCCAGCAGTTACAGTCAGGGGAATGGCTACACCTTC
V: TRBV5-5; J: TRBJ2-7; size: -; D: TRBD2; CDR3: CASSLDSSGISYEQYF; DNA: TGTGCCAGCAGCTTGGACTCTAGCGGCATTTCCTACGAGCAGTACTTC
V: TRBV5-1; J: TRBJ2-3; size: -; D: -; CDR3: CASSRAPDTQYF; DNA: TGCGCCAGCAGCCGGGCCCCAGATACGCAGTATTTT
V: TRBV7-9; J: TRBJ1-1; size: -; D: TRBD1; CDR3: CASSPKTGLTEAFF; DNA: TGTGCCAGCAGCCCGAAGACAGGGCTAACTGAAGCTTTCTTT
V: TRBV4-1; J: TRBJ2-3; size: -; D: -; CDR3: CASSLGTFSTDTQYF; DNA: TGCGCCAGCAGCCTGGGGACTTTTAGCACAGATACGCAGTATTTT
V: TRBV28; J: TRBJ1-2; size: few; D: -; CDR3: CASEGWGTTNYGYTF; DNA: TGTGCCAGCGAAGGTTGGGGGACCACCAACTATGGCTACACCTTC
V: TRBV6-5; J: TRBJ2-5; size: once; D: -; CDR3: CASSYFGGAEETQYF; DNA: TGTGCCAGCAGTTACTTTGGGGGGGCGGAAGAGACCCAGTACTTC
V: TRBV5-4; J: TRBJ1-1; size: -; D: -; CDR3: CASSLSANTEAFF; DNA: TGTGCCAGCAGCTTGTCTGCGAACACTGAAGCTTTCTTT
V: TRBV18; J: TRBJ1-5; size: -; D: TRBD1; CDR3: CASSPAGQGEARQPQHF; DNA: TGTGCCAGCTCACCCGCTGGTCAGGGGGAAGCTCGCCAGCCCCAGCATTTT
V: TRBV11-2; J: TRBJ1-5; size: few; D: -; CDR3: CASSLGNQPQHF; DNA: TGTGCCAGCAGCTTAGGCAATCAGCCCCAGCATTTT
V: TRBV29-1; J: TRBJ2-7; size: few; D: -; CDR3: CSVLLGLTKYEQYF; DNA: TGCAGCGTTTTGCTAGGGCTTACCAAATACGAGCAGTACTTC
V: TRBV4-3; J: TRBJ1-1; size: -; D: -; CDR3: CASSQVMEGYTEAFF; DNA: TGCGCCAGCAGCCAAGTTATGGAGGGGTACACTGAAGCTTTCTTT
V: TRBV7-8; J: TRBJ2-5; size: -; D: TRBD2; CDR3: CASSRGTSGGFQETQYF; DNA: TGTGCCAGCAGCCGCGGGACTAGCGGGGGGTTTCAAGAGACCCAGTACTTC
V: TRBV5-1; J: TRBJ2-6; size: few; D: TRBD1; CDR3: CASRETGESGANVLTF; DNA: TGCGCCAGCAGGGAAACAGGGGAGTCTGGGGCCAACGTCCTGACTTTC
V: TRBV29-1; J: TRBJ2-7; size: -; D: -; CDR3: CSVVQGTSSYEQYF; DNA: TGCAGCGTTGTTCAGGGGACGAGCTCCTACGAGCAGTACTTC
V: TRBV5-8; J: TRBJ1-5; size: few; D: -; CDR3: CASSLGGTGQPQHF; DNA: TGTGCCAGCAGCTTGGGGGGGACCGGTCAGCCCCAGCATTTT
V: TRBV6-5; J: TRBJ1-2; size: -; D: TRBD1; CDR3: CASSYLRGWNYGYTF; DNA: TGTGCCAGCAGTTACCTCAGGGGGTGGAACTATGGCTACACCTTC
V: TRBV5-1; J: TRBJ2-7; size: few; D: -; CDR3: CDGTGTYF; DNA: TGCGACGGCACAGGAACGTACTTC
V: TRBV30; J: TRBJ2-1; size: medium-sized; D: -; CDR3: CAWSVRMVGVDEQFF; DNA: TGTGCCTGGAGTGTACGTATGGTGGGGGTTGATGAGCAGTTCTTC
V: TRBV15; J: TRBJ2-7; size: -; D: TRBD1; CDR3: CATSTGQGASYEQYF; DNA: TGTGCCACCAGCACCGGACAGGGGGCGTCCTACGAGCAGTACTTC
V: TRBV30; J: TRBJ1-1; size: few; D: -; CDR3: CAWSVNLNTEAFF; DNA: TGTGCCTGGAGTGTTAATCTGAACACTGAAGCTTTCTTT
V: TRBV7-2; J: TRBJ2-7; size: -; D: TRBD2; CDR3: CASSLGRLAGSYEQYF; DNA: TGTGCCAGCAGCTTAGGGAGACTAGCGGGCTCCTACGAGCAGTACTTC
V: TRBV28; J: TRBJ2-5; size: -; D: TRBD2; CDR3: CASSLPREGLGNEETQYF; DNA: TGTGCCAGCAGTTTACCGCGGGAGGGGCTAGGGAATGAAGAGACCCAGTACTTC
V: TRBV30; J: TRBJ2-7; size: -; D: TRBD1; CDR3: CAWSALPGQGYEQYF; DNA: TGTGCCTGGAGTGCTTTACCGGGACAGGGCTACGAGCAGTACTTC
V: TRBV7-9; J: TRBJ1-2; size: -; D: -; CDR3: CASSSVGGLVEGYTF; DNA: TGTGCCAGCAGCTCCGTTGGGGGGTTGGTCGAGGGCTACACCTTC
V: TRBV5-4; J: TRBJ2-7; size: -; D: TRBD2; CDR3: CASSLIAGGDYEQYF; DNA: TGTGCCAGCAGCTTGATAGCGGGAGGGGACTACGAGCAGTACTTC
V: TRBV7-9; J: TRBJ1-2; size: -; D: -; CDR3: CASSLVKQYGYTF; DNA: TGTGCCAGCAGCTTAGTTAAACAGTATGGCTACACCTTC